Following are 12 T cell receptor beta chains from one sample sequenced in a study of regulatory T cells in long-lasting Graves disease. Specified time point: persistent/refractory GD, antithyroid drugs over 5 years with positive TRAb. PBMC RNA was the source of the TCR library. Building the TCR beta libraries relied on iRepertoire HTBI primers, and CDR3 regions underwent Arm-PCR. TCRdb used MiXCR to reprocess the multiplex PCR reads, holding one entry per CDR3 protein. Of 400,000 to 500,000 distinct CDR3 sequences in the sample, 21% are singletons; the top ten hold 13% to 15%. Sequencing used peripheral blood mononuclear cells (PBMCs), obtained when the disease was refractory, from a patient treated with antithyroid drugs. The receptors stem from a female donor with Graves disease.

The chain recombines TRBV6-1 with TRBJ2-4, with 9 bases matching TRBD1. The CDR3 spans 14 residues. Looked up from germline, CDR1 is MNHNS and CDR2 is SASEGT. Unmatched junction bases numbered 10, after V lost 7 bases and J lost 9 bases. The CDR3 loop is CASKQSQGAVIQYF. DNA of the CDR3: TGTGCCAGCAAACAATCACAGGGGGCGGTCATTCAGTACTTC.

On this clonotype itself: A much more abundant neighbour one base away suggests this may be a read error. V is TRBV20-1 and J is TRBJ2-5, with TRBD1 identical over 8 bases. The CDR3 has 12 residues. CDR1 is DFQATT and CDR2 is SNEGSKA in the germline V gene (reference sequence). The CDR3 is CSAEDRAETLYF. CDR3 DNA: TGCAGTGCTGAGGACAGGGCAGAGACCCTGTACTTC.

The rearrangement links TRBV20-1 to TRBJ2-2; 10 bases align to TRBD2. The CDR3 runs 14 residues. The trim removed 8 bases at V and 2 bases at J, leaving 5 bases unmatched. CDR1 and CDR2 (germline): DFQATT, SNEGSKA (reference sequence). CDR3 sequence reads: CSYLAGVNTGELFF. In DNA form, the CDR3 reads TGCAGTTACCTAGCGGGAGTCAACACCGGGGAGCTGTTTTTT.

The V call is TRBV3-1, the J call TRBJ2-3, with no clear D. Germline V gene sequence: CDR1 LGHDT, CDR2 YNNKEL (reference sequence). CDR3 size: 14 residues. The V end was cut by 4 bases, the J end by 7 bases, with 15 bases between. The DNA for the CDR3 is TGTGCCAGCAGCCCCTCCTTCATGGGCAATACGCAGTATTTT. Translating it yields CASSPSFMGNTQYF.

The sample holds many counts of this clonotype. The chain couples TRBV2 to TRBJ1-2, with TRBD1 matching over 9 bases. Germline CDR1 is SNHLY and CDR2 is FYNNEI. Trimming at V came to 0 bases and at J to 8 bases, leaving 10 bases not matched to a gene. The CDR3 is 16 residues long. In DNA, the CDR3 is TGTGCCAGCAGTGAAGCGCGAGGACAGGGGCCTGGGGGCTACACCTTC. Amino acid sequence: CASSEARGQGPGGYTF.

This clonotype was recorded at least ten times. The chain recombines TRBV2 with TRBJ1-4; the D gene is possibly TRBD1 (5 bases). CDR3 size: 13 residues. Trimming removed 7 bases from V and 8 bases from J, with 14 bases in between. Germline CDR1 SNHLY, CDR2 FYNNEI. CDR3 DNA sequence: TGTGCCAGCAACGCCCGCCAGGGAGAAAAACTGTTTTTT. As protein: CASNARQGEKLFF.

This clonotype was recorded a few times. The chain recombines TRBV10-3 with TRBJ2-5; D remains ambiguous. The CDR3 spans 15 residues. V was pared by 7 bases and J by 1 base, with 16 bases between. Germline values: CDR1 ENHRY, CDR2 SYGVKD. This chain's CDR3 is CAIKGSLSTQETQYF. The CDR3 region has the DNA TGTGCCATCAAAGGCAGCCTCTCAACCCAAGAGACCCAGTACTTC.

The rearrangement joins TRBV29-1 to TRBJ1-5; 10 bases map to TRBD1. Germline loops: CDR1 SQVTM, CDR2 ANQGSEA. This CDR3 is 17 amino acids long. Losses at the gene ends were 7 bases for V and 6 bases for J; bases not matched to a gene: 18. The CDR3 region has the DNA TGCAGCGCCGCACACCGGGACAGGGGTTTTAACTGTCAGCCCCAGCATTTT. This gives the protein CSAAHRDRGFNCQPQHF.

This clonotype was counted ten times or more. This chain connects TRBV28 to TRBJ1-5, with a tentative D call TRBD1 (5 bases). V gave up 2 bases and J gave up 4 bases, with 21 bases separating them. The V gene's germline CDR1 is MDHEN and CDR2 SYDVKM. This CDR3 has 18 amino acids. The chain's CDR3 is CASSLSHGTPHGNQPQHF. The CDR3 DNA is TGTGCCAGCAGTTTAAGTCACGGGACCCCCCATGGTAATCAGCCCCAGCATTTT.

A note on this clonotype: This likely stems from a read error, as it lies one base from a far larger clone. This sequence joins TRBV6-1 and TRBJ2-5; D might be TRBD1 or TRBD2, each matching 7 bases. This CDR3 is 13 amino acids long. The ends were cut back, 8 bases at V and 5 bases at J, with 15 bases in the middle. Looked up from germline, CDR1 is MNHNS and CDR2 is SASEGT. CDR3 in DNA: TGTGCCAGCGGGGGAGGGGGCGCGGAGACCCAGTACTTC. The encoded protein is CASGGGGAETQYF.

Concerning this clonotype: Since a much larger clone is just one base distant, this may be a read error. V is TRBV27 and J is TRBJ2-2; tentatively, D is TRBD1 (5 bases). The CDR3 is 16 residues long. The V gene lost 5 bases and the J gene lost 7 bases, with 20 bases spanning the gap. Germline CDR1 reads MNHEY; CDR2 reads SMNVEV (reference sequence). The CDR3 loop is CASSTFARAASGELFF. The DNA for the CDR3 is TGTGCCAGCAGTACCTTTGCCAGGGCTGCGAGCGGGGAGCTGTTTTTT.

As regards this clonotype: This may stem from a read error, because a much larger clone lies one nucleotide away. The CDR3 loop is CAGSRQGKVDEQYF. The CDR3 region has the DNA TGTGCCGGCAGCAGACAGGGGAAAGTGGACGAGCAGTACTTC. This sequence joins TRBV7-2 and TRBJ2-7; 8 bases map to TRBD1. The CDR3 is 14 residues long. Per the germline V gene, CDR1 is SGHTA and CDR2 is FQGNSA.